This T cell receptor (beta chain) was found in a study of control samples from healthy donors and cancer patients (TCRdb year 2020). As concerns this clone: The antigen it binds to is not known. The sample holds no much larger clone one base away, and base qualities are not on file.

Trimming accounts for 6 bases at V and 7 bases at J, while the number of junction bases matched to no gene is 8. CDR1 MDHEN and CDR2 SYDVKM were looked up in the germline V gene. From its cysteine to its phenylalanine, the CDR3 spans 15 amino acids. Only the CDR3 DNA stays, 45 bases, in frame from base 1. Receptors were amplified or captured by the immunoSEQ multiplex PCR assay. TCRdb took over this immuneACCESS table, retaining in-frame rearrangements with V and J assigned. Such tables are incomplete; in checked studies, under half of the missing clones stem from an unresolved V gene, and the remainder is unexplained. For this sample there are 150,000 to 200,000 clones; about 91% appear just once. Of the sample, 2% to 2.5% is held by the ten largest clones.

Material for sequencing was blood. The sequence derives from a woman aged 40 to 50 in good health. This chain is built from TRBV28 and TRBJ1-5, and 11 bases in between align with TRBD1. The DNA reads as follows: TGTGCCAGCAGCAGCGGGACAGGGGGTGACCAGCCCCAGCATTTT. Translated, it gives CASSSGTGGDQPQHF.